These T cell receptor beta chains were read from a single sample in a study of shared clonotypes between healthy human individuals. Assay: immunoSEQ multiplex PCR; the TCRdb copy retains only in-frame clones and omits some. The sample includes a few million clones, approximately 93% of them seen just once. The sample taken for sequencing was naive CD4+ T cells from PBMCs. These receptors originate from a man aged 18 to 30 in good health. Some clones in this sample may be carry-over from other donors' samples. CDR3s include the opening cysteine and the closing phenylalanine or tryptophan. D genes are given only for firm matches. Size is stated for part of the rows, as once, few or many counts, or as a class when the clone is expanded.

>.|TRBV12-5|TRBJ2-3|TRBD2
TGTGCTAGTGCCTTGACTAGCGGAGGGGGAGATACGCAGTATTTT
CASALTSGGGDTQYF
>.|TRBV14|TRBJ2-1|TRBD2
TGTGCCAGCAGCCTCACGCGGTCCCTAGCGGGGCTTGGGGGTGAGCAGTTCTTC
CASSLTRSLAGLGGEQFF
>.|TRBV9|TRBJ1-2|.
TGTGCCAGCAGCGCGGGACGGCGGGGAGGGATTAATGGCTACACCTTC
CASSAGRRGGINGYTF
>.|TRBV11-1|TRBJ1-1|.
TGTGCCAGCAGCCTCGGAGGACTTAACACTGAAGCTTTCTTT
CASSLGGLNTEAFF
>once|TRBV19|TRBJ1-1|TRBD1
TGTGCCAGTAGGCCCTACGGGACAGGGGGCAGGAACACTGAAGCTTTCTTT
CASRPYGTGGRNTEAFF
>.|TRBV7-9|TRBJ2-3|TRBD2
TGTGCCAGCAGCTTAGTTTGGACTAGCGGGAGAAGCACAGATACGCAGTATTTT
CASSLVWTSGRSTDTQYF
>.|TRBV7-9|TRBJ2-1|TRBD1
TGTGCCAGCAGCCCAGAGGGGGCATTTGTAAATGAGCAGTTCTTC
CASSPEGAFVNEQFF
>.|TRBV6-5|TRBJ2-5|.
TGTGCCAGCAGGCCCTGGGCGTTGCAAGAGACCCAGTACTTC
CASRPWALQETQYF
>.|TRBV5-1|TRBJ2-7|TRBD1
TGCGCCAGCAGCCCGGGACAGGGCTTTAACGAGCAGTACTTC
CASSPGQGFNEQYF
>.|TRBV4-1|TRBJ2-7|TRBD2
TGCGCCAGCAGCCAAGAGCAAGCCCCATGGGCGGGAGGGTACGAGCAGTACTTC
CASSQEQAPWAGGYEQYF
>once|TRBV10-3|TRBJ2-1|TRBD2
TGTGCCATCAGTGAGCCGGGAGGGGAGTTCAACAATGAGCAGTTCTTC
CAISEPGGEFNNEQFF
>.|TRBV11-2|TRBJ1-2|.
TGTGCCAGCAGCCCCGGGGGAGGGGTCGGCTACACCTTC
CASSPGGGVGYTF
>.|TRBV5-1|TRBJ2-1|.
TGCGCCAGCAGCTTGGCAGGGGGAGGACAGTCCTCATACAATGAGCAGTTCTTC
CASSLAGGGQSSYNEQFF
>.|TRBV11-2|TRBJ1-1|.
TGTGCCAGCAGCCCAGACCACCGATTCATGGGTTACACTGAAGCTTTCTTT
CASSPDHRFMGYTEAFF
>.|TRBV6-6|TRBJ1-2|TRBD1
TGTGCCAGCAGTTTTCGTCCGGGACAGGGGGCCGGAGGCTACACCTTC
CASSFRPGQGAGGYTF
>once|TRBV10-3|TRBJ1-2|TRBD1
TGTGCCATCAGCCGACAGGGGGCGAGGTATGGCTACACCTTC
CAISRQGARYGYTF
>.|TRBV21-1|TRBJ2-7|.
TGTGCCAGCAGCAAATTCACTGGACTTTCCGCCTACGAGCAGTACTTC
CASSKFTGLSAYEQYF
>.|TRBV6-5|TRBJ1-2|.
TGTGCCAGCAGTTACTCGAAGGGGGGGAAGCGTGGCTACACCTTC
CASSYSKGGKRGYTF
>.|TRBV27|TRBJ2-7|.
TGTGCCAGCAGTTCGTTTTACGAGCAGTACTTC
CASSSFYEQYF
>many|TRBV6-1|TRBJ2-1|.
TGTGCCAGCAGCGCCCGACAGGCGTACAATGAGCAGTTCTTC
CASSARQAYNEQFF
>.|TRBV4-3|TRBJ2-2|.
TGCGCCAGCAGCCAAATCTCGGGCACTAACACCGGGGAGCTGTTTTTT
CASSQISGTNTGELFF
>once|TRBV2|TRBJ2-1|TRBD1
TGTGCCAGCAGTGGGACAGGCAATGAGCAGTTCTTC
CASSGTGNEQFF
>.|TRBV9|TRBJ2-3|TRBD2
TGTGCCAGCAGCACCCTGGGACTAGCGGTCACAGATACGCAGTATTTT
CASSTLGLAVTDTQYF
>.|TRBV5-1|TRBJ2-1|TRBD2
TGCGCCAGCAGCCTCCCAGCGGGAGTATCAAATGAGCAGTTCTTC
CASSLPAGVSNEQFF
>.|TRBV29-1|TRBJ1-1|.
TGCAGCGTTGCATTGGGGACGACTGAAGCTTTCTTT
CSVALGTTEAFF
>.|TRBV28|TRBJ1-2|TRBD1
TGTGCCAGCAGTTTACCCGGGACAGGGGTTATCTATGGCTACACCTTC
CASSLPGTGVIYGYTF
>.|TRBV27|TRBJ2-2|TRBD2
TGTGCCAGCAGTCCGTGGACTAGCGGGAGGAGAACCGGGGAGCTGTTTTTT
CASSPWTSGRRTGELFF
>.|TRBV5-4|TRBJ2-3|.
TGTGCCAGCAGCTTGGACAGGGGCACAGATACGCAGTATTTT
CASSLDRGTDTQYF
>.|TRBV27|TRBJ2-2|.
TGTGCCAGCTTACTGCGCCGGGACATTCTTAACACCGGGGAGCTGTTTTTT
CASLLRRDILNTGELFF
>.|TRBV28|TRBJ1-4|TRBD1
TGTGCCAGCAGTTCAGGGGGGGCTAATGAAAAACTGTTTTTT
CASSSGGANEKLFF
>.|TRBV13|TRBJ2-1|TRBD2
TGTGCCATCCCCTCCGTAGGTAGTAGCGGGAGGGATGAGCAGTTCTTC
CAIPSVGSSGRDEQFF
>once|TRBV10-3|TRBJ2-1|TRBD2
TGTGCCACCCTACCCACGACTAGCGGGTTTAGTAATGAGCAGTTCTTC
CATLPTTSGFSNEQFF
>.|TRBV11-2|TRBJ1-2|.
TGTGCCAGCAGCTTAGAGGGGCCAGGGCTGAGGGGCTACACCTTC
CASSLEGPGLRGYTF
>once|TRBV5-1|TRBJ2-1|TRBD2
TGCGCCAGCAGCTTGGTGGCGGGAGGCAATGAGCAGTTCTTC
CASSLVAGGNEQFF
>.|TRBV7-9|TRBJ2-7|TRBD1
TGTGCCAGCAGCCACAACAGGGGATTGACCTACGAGCAGTACTTC
CASSHNRGLTYEQYF
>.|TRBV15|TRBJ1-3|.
TGTGCCACCAGCAGAGGAGGGGCACTCTTGGGAGGAAACACCATATATTTT
CATSRGGALLGGNTIYF
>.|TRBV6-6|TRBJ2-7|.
TGTGCCAGCAGTTACGGTCGGGGTTTCTACGAGCAGTACTTC
CASSYGRGFYEQYF
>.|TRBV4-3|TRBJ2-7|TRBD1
TGCGCCAGCAGCCGAGGGACAGGGTCCTCCTACGAGCAGTACTTC
CASSRGTGSSYEQYF
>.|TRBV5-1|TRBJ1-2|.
TGCGCCAGCAGCTTGGATGCCGCAGGCTATGGCTACACCTTC
CASSLDAAGYGYTF
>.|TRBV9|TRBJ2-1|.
TGTGCCAGCAGCGTAGAACCGAGCGGTGGTCGGGCTGAGCAGTTCTTC
CASSVEPSGGRAEQFF